This TCR beta chain was recorded in a study of blood T cell repertoires in COVID-19. Trimming removed 0 bases at V and 6 bases at J, with 7 bases between. CDR3 size: 13 residues. Per germline, CDR1 LGHNA and CDR2 YSLEER. The table came from immunoSEQ multiplex PCR; TCRdb's copy has only in-frame clones and leaves some out. The data hold about 22,000 clones, with roughly 83% observed a single time. This clone was recorded only once. This clonotype was obtained from a man older than 75 with active or convalescent COVID-19. The chain carries TRBV4-3 and TRBJ2-3, with D possibly matching TRBD2 (5 bases). Sequenced material: peripheral blood. CDR3 amino acids: CASSQEGGDTQYF. The CDR3 DNA reads as TGCGCCAGCAGCCAAGAAGGCGGGGATACGCAGTATTTT.